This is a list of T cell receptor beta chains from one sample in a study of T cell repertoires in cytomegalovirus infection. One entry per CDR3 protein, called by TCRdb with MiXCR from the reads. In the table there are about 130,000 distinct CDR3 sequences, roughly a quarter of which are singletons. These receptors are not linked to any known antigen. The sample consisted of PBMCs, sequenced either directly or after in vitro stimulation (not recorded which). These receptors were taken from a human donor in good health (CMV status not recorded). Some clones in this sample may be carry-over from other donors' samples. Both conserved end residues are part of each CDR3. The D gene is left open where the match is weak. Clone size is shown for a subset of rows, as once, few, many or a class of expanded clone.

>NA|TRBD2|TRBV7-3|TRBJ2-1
TGTGCCAGCAGCTTAAGGGCGGGACTAGTGTATGAGCAGTTCTTC
CASSLRAGLVYEQFF
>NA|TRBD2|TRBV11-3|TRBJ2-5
TGTGCCAGCAGCCGACGGACTAGCGGGAGTTGGACGGAGACCCAGTACTTC
CASSRRTSGSWTETQYF
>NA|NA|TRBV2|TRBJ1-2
TGTGCCAGCAGTGGTAACGGCTACACCTTC
CASSGNGYTF
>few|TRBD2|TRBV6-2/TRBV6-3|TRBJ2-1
TGTGCCAGCAGCTGGGGGGGTAGCTACAATGAGCAGTTCTTC
CASSWGGSYNEQFF
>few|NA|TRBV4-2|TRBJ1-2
TGTGCCAGCAGCCAAACCCGGGGGGCAGTTGGGGATAACTATGGCTACACCTTC
CASSQTRGAVGDNYGYTF
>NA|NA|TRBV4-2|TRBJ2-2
TGTGCCAGCAGCCAAGAGTCCTTGGGCTTCGGGCGGGACACCGGGGAGCTGTTTTTT
CASSQESLGFGRDTGELFF
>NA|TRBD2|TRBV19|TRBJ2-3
TGTGCCAGTAGTATAGTTCGGCCTAGCGGGAGTGATACGCAGTATTTT
CASSIVRPSGSDTQYF
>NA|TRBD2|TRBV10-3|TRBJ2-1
TGTGCCATCAGAGGGACTAGCGGGAGTGATAATGAGCAGTTCTTC
CAIRGTSGSDNEQFF
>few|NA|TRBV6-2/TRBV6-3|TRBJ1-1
TGTGCCAGCAGACGAGACGGATTGAACACTGAAGCTTTCTTT
CASRRDGLNTEAFF
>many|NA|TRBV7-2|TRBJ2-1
TGTGCCAGCAGTTCCGAGATCTACAATGAGCAGTTCTTC
CASSSEIYNEQFF
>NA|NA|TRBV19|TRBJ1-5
TGTGCCAGTAGTATCGTAGGGCAGGGCTATCAGCCCCAGCATTTT
CASSIVGQGYQPQHF
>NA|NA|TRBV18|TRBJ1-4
TGTGCCAGCTCACCAACTCGGACAACTAATGAAAAACTGTTTTTT
CASSPTRTTNEKLFF
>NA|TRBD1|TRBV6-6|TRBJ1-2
TGTGCCAGCAGTTACTCGGACAGGATTTACTATGGCTACACCTTC
CASSYSDRIYYGYTF
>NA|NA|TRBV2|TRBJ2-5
TGTGCCAGCAGCCGGAGGGGGAACCAAGAGACCCAGTACTTC
CASSRRGNQETQYF
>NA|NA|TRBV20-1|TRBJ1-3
TGCAGTGCTGCTCGGACACCTGGAAACACCATATATTTT
CSAARTPGNTIYF
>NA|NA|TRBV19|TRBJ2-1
TGTGCCAGTAGTACCCACAATGAGCAGTTCTTC
CASSTHNEQFF
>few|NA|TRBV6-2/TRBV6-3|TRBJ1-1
TGTGCCAGCAGTTACTCGAGACCCGGTGTTGAGACTGAAGCTTTCTTT
CASSYSRPGVETEAFF
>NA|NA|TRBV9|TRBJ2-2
TGTGCCAGCAGCGTAGTGGGCACTCCCGGGGAGCTGTTTTTT
CASSVVGTPGELFF
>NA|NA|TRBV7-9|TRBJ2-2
TGTGCCACATCGGTAGCGGCGAACACCGGGGAGCTGTTTTTT
CATSVAANTGELFF
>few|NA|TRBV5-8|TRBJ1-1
TGTGCCAGCAGCTCCGGGGGCGTGGGAGGAAACACTGAAGCTTTCTTT
CASSSGGVGGNTEAFF
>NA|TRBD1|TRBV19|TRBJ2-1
TGTGCCAGTAGTATAGCGCAGACAGGGCTCGCCTACAATGAGCAGTTCTTC
CASSIAQTGLAYNEQFF
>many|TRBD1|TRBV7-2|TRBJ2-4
TGTGCCAGCAGCTTAAGTCAGGGGGCGGGAAACATTCAGTACTTC
CASSLSQGAGNIQYF
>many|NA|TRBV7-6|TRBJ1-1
TGTGCCAGCAGCAGCTTACAGGGCGGGCACACTGAAGCTTTCTTT
CASSSLQGGHTEAFF
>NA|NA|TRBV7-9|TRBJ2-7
TGTGCCAGCAGCCCCGGGACTCATTCCGGGCAGTACTTC
CASSPGTHSGQYF